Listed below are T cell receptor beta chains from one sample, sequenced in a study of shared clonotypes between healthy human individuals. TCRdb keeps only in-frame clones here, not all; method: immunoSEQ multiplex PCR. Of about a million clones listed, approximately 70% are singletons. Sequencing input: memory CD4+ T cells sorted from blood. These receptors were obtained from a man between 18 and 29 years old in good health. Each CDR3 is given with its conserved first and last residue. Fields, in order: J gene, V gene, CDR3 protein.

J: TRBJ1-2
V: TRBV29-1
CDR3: CSVDRGRGYTF

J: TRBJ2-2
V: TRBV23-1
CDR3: CASSQSYGGGTGELFF

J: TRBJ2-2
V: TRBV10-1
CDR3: CASSEGRTLGTGELFF

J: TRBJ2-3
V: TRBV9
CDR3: CASSVGLAGGPSTDTQYF

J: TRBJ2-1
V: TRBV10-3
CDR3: CAISESKGNSYNEQFF

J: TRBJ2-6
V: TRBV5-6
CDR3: CASSLRGSGANVLTF

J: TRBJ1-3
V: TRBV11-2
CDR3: CASSLGGRSGNTIYF

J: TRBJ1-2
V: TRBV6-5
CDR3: CASSPTGEYGYTF

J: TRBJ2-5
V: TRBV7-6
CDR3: CASSPGIIGGGAGETQYF

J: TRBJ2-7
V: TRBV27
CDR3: CASSPLASGGAYEQYF

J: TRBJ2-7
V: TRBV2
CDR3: CASSQRDRDSEQYF

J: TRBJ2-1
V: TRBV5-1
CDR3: CASSLSPAGNEQFF

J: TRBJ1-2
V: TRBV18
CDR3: CASSPAVGTHYGYTF

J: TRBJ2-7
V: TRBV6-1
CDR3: CASSLRRGEQYF

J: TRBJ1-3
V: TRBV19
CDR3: CATSTGLGNTIYF

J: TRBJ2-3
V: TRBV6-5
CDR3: CASSYRLQGDTQYF

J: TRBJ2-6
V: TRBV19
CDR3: CASSIVAAVSGANVLTF

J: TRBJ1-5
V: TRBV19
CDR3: CASQGGQGAGQPQHF

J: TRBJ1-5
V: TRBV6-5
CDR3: CASSYSGDQPQHF

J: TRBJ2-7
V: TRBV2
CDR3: CASSSDSTYEQYF

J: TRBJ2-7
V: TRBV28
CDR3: CASSFPGTINEQYF

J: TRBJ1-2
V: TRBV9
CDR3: CASSAGPTTHGYTF

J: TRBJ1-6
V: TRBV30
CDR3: CAWSVGQGFNSPLHF

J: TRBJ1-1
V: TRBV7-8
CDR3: CASSLVGQNTEAFF

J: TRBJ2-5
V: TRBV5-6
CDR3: CASSWPEAGGRETQYF

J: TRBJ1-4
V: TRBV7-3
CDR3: CVSSLTPFEKLFF

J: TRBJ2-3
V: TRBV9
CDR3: CASAESGTDTQYF

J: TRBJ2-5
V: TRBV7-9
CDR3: CASSRGPSETQYF

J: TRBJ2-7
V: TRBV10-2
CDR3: CASNRDSSYEQYF